This T cell receptor beta chain comes out of a study of blood T cell repertoires in COVID-19. Authors' data handling: Cell counts per sample came from amplifying reference gene primers. Sequencing used immunoSEQ multiplex PCR; TCRdb keeps in-frame clones, though not all of them. D and trimming were read from the DNA, whereas the V and J calls and clone size are those reported in that table. This sample yields under 50,000 clones, of which approximately 84% are seen a single time; around 4.5% belongs to the top ten. Material: peripheral blood. The TCR sequence derives from a man between 45 and 60 years old with active COVID-19.

The CDR3 DNA reads TGTGCCAGCAGTTACTCCCTCACGCCCCCCGTGGGCCCATCCTACAATGAGCAGTTCTTC. It codes for CASSYSLTPPVGPSYNEQFF. The rearrangement links TRBV6-2 or TRBV6-3 to TRBJ2-1; unclear D gene. Trimming stripped 0 bases from V and 1 base from J, with 22 bases between. This CDR3 is built from 20 residues. CDR1 MNHEY and CDR2 SVGEGT come from the germline V gene.